This section outlines one TCR beta chain sequence together with its context. It lacks a known antigen. No base-level quality is on record; no much larger clone is a single base apart. At the junction V is shortened by 0 bases and J by 4 bases, with 16 bases in between. Taken from cysteine to phenylalanine, the CDR3 has 16 residues. Solely the CDR3 DNA is kept, with 48 bases framed from the first base. Reading the germline V gene gives CDR1 MNHEY and CDR2 SVGEGT. Whole blood was collected in K2EDTA tubes by collaborating institutions according to the institutions' own protocols. For TCRbeta analysis, collaborator samples were shipped as frozen whole blood, as isolated PBMCs, or as DNA extracted from either sample type. The immunoSEQ Assay, a bias-controlled multiplex PCR, was used to amplify TCRbeta CDR3 regions from genomic DNA. The authors processed their data as follows. The number of nucleated cells in each sample was estimated by amplification of reference gene primers within the assay. To quantify the absolute abundance of each unique TCRbeta CDR3 rearrangement, sequence reads were collapsed and filtered. For each sample, productive Simpson clonality was calculated as the square root of Simpson's diversity index over productive rearrangements. Imported from immuneACCESS, the table was reduced by TCRdb to in-frame sequences with V and J called. These copies leave out some clones; in studies compared against another copy, an unresolved V gene accounts for under half, and the cause of the remainder is not known. V, J and clone size were drawn from that table, and D and trimming were deduced from the DNA. The sample yields 150,000 to 200,000 clones; roughly nine tenths were counted once. Of the sample, approximately 2.3% falls within the top ten clones.

This record belongs to a study of blood T cell repertoires in COVID-19 (dated by TCRdb to about 2020). In terms of the full investigation: The collaborator samples originated in the United States, Italy and Spain and spanned the acute and convalescent phases of COVID-19. Sample metadata almost always included a de-identified subject ID, COVID-19 status, age in years and sex. Deeply sampled blood TCRbeta repertoires from subjects exposed to, actively infected with, or recovered from COVID-19 were included in the dataset. Samples were obtained from the ongoing ImmuneRACE study (first 160 participants) and from some 1,300 subjects provided by 6 global collaborators. Where available, HLA class I and class II types were obtained from metadata supplied by the sample provider rather than from assay-based typing. The repertoires were made available in a free public database intended to serve as a resource for research on the immune response to SARS-CoV-2. The material from the prospective study consisted of cDNA or gDNA derived from T cells, B-cell-depleted T cells, or PBMCs. Broader findings and caveats from the paper: The amount of clinical and demographic metadata varied by source and participant and was provided uncurated.

Recombination joined TRBV6-2 or TRBV6-3 with TRBJ2-7; 5 matching bases give a weak D call of TRBD2. This TCR came from a man between 65 and 85 years old with active or convalescent COVID-19. The sequencing input was peripheral blood. CDR3 reads: CASSYSPDGSKYEQYF. The DNA sequence is given as TGTGCCAGCAGTTACTCACCCGATGGGAGTAAGTACGAGCAGTACTTC.